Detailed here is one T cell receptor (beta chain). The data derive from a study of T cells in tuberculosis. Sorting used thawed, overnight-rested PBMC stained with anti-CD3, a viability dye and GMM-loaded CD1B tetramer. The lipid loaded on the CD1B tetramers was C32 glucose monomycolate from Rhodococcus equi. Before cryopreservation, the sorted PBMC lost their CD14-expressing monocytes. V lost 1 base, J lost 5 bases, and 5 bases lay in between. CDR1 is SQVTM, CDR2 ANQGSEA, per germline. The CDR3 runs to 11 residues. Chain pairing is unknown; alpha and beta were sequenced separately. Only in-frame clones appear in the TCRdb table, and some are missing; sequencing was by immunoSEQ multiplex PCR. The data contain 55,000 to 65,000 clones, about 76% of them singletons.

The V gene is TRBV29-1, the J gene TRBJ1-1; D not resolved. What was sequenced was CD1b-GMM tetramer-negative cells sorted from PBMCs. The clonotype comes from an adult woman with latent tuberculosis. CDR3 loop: CSVEGGTEAFF. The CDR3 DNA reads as TGCAGCGTTGAAGGAGGGACTGAAGCTTTCTTT.